The 26 T cell receptor beta chains below all came from one sample that was sequenced in a study of blood T cell repertoires in COVID-19. Method: immunoSEQ multiplex PCR; TCRdb's copy keeps in-frame clones and lacks some. The sample carries about 270,000 clones, 90% recorded once. Sequencing was carried out using PBMCs or T cells enriched from blood (not recorded which). The receptors were sampled from a woman aged 25-40 years with acute COVID-19.

The V and J genes are TRBV11-2 and TRBJ2-2; 11 positions match TRBD2. Unmatched junction bases numbered 11, after V lost 6 bases and J lost 2 bases. The CDR3 sequence is 18 residues long. Germline CDR1 and CDR2: SGHAT and FQNNGV. The CDR3 coding sequence is TGTGCCAGCAGACCCCTCGGGCTAGCGGGAGGAAACACCGGGGAGCTGTTTTTT. Translated, it gives CASRPLGLAGGNTGELFF.

This clone appeared a few times. This chain uses TRBV19 with TRBJ2-7; 7 positions match TRBD2. This CDR3 has 17 residues. The junction had 15 bases not matched to a gene; V was cut back by 3 bases and J by 4 bases. Germline V gene data show CDR1 as LNHDA and CDR2 as SQIVND (reference sequence). As DNA, the CDR3 is TGTGCCAGTAGTATTCTCCCGTCGGCGGGAGACGGGTACGAGCAGTACTTC. Translating gives CASSILPSAGDGYEQYF.

Comment on this clone: The same CDR3 can be traced to other DNA sequences in this sample. This chain links TRBV9 with TRBJ1-6; TRBD1 matches at 7 bases. The CDR3 is made up of 15 amino acids. Germline CDR1 reads SGDLS; CDR2 reads YYNGEE. V was pared by 0 bases and J by 7 bases, with 4 bases of the junction left unmatched. DNA of the CDR3: TGTGCCAGCAGCGTAGAGGTCAGGGGGAATTCACCCCTCCACTTT. This encodes CASSVEVRGNSPLHF.

The genes are TRBV7-2 and TRBJ2-2; TRBD2 is a possible D gene (5 bases). The V end was cut by 1 base, the J end by 7 bases, with 13 bases between. The CDR3 has 15 amino acids. CDR1 is SGHTA, CDR2 FQGNSA, per germline. The DNA for the CDR3 is TGTGCCAGCAGCTTAGGGAGAGGGCTTAGCGGGGAGCTGTTTTTT. This codes for CASSLGRGLSGELFF.

This clone was seen a single time. The chain employs TRBV28 and TRBJ1-6, with TRBD1 identical over 9 bases. V lost 5 bases, J lost 5 bases, and 4 bases stayed unmatched. This CDR3 contains 15 residues. Germline CDR1 MDHEN, CDR2 SYDVKM. CDR3 region: CASSLGQGNNSPLHF. The CDR3 region has the DNA TGTGCCAGCAGTCTAGGACAGGGGAATAATTCACCCCTCCACTTT.

The CDR3 DNA sequence: TGTGCCAGCAGCCTTAGCGGGAGCAACTACAATGAGCAGTTCTTC. It encodes CASSLSGSNYNEQFF. The rearrangement uses TRBV4-2 and TRBJ2-1; 9 positions agree with TRBD2. The CDR3 has 15 amino acids. Germline values: CDR1 LGHNA, CDR2 YNFKEQ. After removal of 4 bases from V and 3 bases from J, the junction contained 4 bases not matched to a gene.

This clone occurred once. The J gene is TRBJ1-1, the V gene TRBV15, with a possible D match to TRBD1 (6 bases). Trimming stripped 3 bases from V and 2 bases from J, with 7 bases between. The CDR3 spans 13 residues. Germline CDR1 reads LNHNV; CDR2 reads YYDKDF (reference sequence). The DNA for the CDR3 is TGTGCCACCAGCAGGACAGGCAACACTGAAGCTTTCTTT. Its translation: CATSRTGNTEAFF. Full variable domain (rest looked up from reference TRBV15 and TRBJ1-1): DAMVIQNPRYQVTQFGKPVTLSCSQTLNHNVMYWYQQKSSQAPKLLFHYYDKDFNNEADTPDNFQSRRPNTSFCFLDIRSPGLGDTAMYLCATSRTGNTEAFFGQGTRLTVV.

The J gene is TRBJ2-5, the V gene TRBV9; TRBD2 is a possible D gene (6 bases). Germline-derived CDR1 and CDR2 are SGDLS and YYNGEE. The V and J ends lost 2 bases and 5 bases respectively, with 16 bases between them. This CDR3 has 15 residues. CDR3 residues: CASSVGTDPAETQYF. The CDR3 DNA follows: TGTGCCAGCAGCGTCGGGACTGACCCCGCGGAGACCCAGTACTTC.

V is TRBV6-1 and J is TRBJ2-7; 11 nucleotides agree with TRBD2. V lost 3 bases to trimming and J lost 3 bases; unmatched junction nucleotides: 4. Germline CDR1 and CDR2: MNHNS and SASEGT. This CDR3 region has 15 residues. CDR3 nucleotide sequence: TGTGCCAGCAGTGACAGACTAGCGGGGAGCTACGAGCAGTACTTC. This translates into CASSDRLAGSYEQYF.

The genes are TRBV27 and TRBJ2-7; TRBD1 matches 9 bases. The trim removed 6 bases at V and 5 bases at J, leaving 8 bases unmatched. The CDR3 sequence is 14 residues long. Germline V lookup: CDR1 MNHEY, CDR2 SMNVEV (reference sequence). Here the CDR3 reads CASRGDRAGHEQYF. The CDR3 DNA follows: TGTGCCAGCAGGGGGGACAGGGCTGGTCACGAGCAGTACTTC.

The table lists this clone with a count of one. This chain joins TRBV5-4 and TRBJ2-2; tentative D call: TRBD2 (6 bases). Trimming pared 0 bases from V and 1 base from J, leaving 10 bases between. The germline gives CDR1 SGHNT, CDR2 YYREEE (reference sequence). The CDR3 runs to 16 residues. The CDR3 coding sequence is TGTGCCAGCAGCTTGGAACTAGCCCAGAACACCGGGGAGCTGTTTTTT. The encoded protein is CASSLELAQNTGELFF.

In DNA, the CDR3 is TGTGCCAGCAGTTCTGGGACAGGATGGTTCGGAGCTTTCTTT. Translation gives CASSSGTGWFGAFF. J is TRBJ1-1 and V is TRBV6-5; 8 bases align to TRBD1. This CDR3 contains 14 residues. Trimming at V came to 4 bases and at J to 10 bases, leaving 11 bases not matched to a gene. The V gene's germline CDR1 is MNHEY and CDR2 SVGAGI.

The V gene is TRBV11-2, the J gene TRBJ2-5; 10 bases are a match to TRBD2. CDR1 is SGHAT and CDR2 is FQNNGV in the germline V gene. The ends lost 6 bases at V and 2 bases at J; junction bases unmatched: 6. This CDR3 has 15 amino acids. Here the CDR3 DNA reads TGTGCCAGCAGTTCGACTAGCGGGTTTCAAGAGACCCAGTACTTC. The encoded protein is CASSSTSGFQETQYF.

The chain couples TRBV19 to TRBJ2-3, with 10 bases matching TRBD2. There are 18 residues in the CDR3. CDR1 LNHDA and CDR2 SQIVND come from the germline V gene (reference sequence). Losses at the gene ends were 4 bases for V and 0 bases for J; bases not matched to a gene: 10. The CDR3 protein is CASSTSGTSVFSTDTQYF. In DNA, the CDR3 is TGTGCCAGTAGTACATCCGGGACTAGCGTTTTTAGCACAGATACGCAGTATTTT.

CDR3 sequence (DNA): TGTGCCAGCAGCAGGACAGGGGGCTATGAGCAGTTCTTC. Translating gives CASSRTGGYEQFF. This sequence joins TRBV6-5 and TRBJ2-1; 11 nucleotides align to TRBD1. This CDR3 has 13 amino acids. The ends lost 6 bases at V and 8 bases at J; junction bases unmatched: 3. The germline CDR1 and CDR2 sequences are MNHEY and SVGAGI.

The chain joins TRBV6-5 to TRBJ2-1; TRBD2 is a possible D gene (5 bases). The germline gives CDR1 MNHEY, CDR2 SVGAGI. The CDR3 has 16 residues. The V end lost 2 bases, the J end lost 8 bases, and 19 bases lay between the germline ends. The CDR3 region is CASSYSRTSPKDEQFF. The CDR3, as DNA: TGTGCCAGCAGTTACAGTCGGACTTCCCCTAAGGATGAGCAGTTCTTC.

This rearrangement joins TRBV7-3 to TRBJ2-3; the match to TRBD2 covers 8 bases. Germline CDR1 SGHTA, CDR2 FQGTGA. V was pared by 4 bases and J by 6 bases, with 6 bases of the junction left unmatched. The CDR3 covers 14 residues. In DNA form, the CDR3 reads TGTGCCAGCAGCTCCGGGACTAGTATGGATACGCAGTATTTT. Its protein is CASSSGTSMDTQYF.

The V call is TRBV7-9, the J call TRBJ2-3, with TRBD2 matching over 11 bases. CDR1 and CDR2 from the germline V gene are SEHNR and FQNEAQ (reference sequence). This CDR3 spans 18 amino acids. Trimming at V came to 0 bases and at J to 3 bases, leaving 8 bases not matched to a gene. Here the CDR3 reads CASSLASTSGRWTDTQYF. The CDR3 DNA reads TGTGCCAGCAGCTTAGCAAGTACTAGCGGGAGATGGACAGATACGCAGTATTTT.

The J gene is TRBJ1-2, the V gene TRBV5-4; 8 nucleotides match TRBD1. Germline-derived CDR1 and CDR2 are SGHNT and YYREEE (reference sequence). This CDR3 region has 12 residues. The V segment lost 3 bases and the J segment 14 bases; nucleotides outside the gene matches: 9. CDR3 coding DNA: TGTGCCAGCAGCTCCGACAGGGGTACCCATACCTTC. Translating gives CASSSDRGTHTF.

The rearrangement uses TRBV3-1 (or the pseudogene TRBV3-2) and TRBJ2-1, with 11 bases matching TRBD2. CDR3 length: 16 residues. Unmatched junction bases numbered 1, after V lost 1 base and J lost 2 bases. CDR1 is LGHDT, CDR2 YNNKEL, per germline (reference sequence). The CDR3 spells CASSQAGLAAYNEQFF. The CDR3 DNA follows: TGTGCCAGCAGCCAAGCGGGACTAGCGGCCTACAATGAGCAGTTCTTC.

This clone was recorded only once. V and J are TRBV4-3 and TRBJ2-2, with 10 nucleotides matching TRBD1. V shed 1 base and J 7 bases; nucleotides not matched to a gene: 6. This CDR3 region has 16 residues. Germline V gives CDR1 LGHNA, CDR2 YSLEER. CDR3 protein: CASSQVDRGPGGELFF. CDR3 nucleotide sequence: TGCGCCAGCAGCCAAGTTGACAGGGGGCCTGGCGGGGAGCTGTTTTTT.

The chain links TRBV4-3 to TRBJ2-7, with TRBD1 as a possible D gene (6 bases). V shed 0 bases and J shed 4 bases, with 28 bases lying between them. The CDR3 loop spans 20 amino acids. Germline V gene sequence: CDR1 LGHNA, CDR2 YSLEER. CDR3 residues: CASSQDTEPQGWMIKYEQYF. For the CDR3, the DNA is TGCGCCAGCAGCCAAGATACCGAACCGCAGGGGTGGATGATTAAATACGAGCAGTACTTC.

This chain uses TRBV28 with TRBJ2-1; a possible D gene is TRBD1 (5 bases). The CDR3 contains 16 residues. Germline CDR1 reads MDHEN; CDR2 reads SYDVKM. V lost 10 bases and J 2 bases, leaving 21 bases between the germline ends. CDR3 in DNA: TGTGCCACCCTTCCAGGGTCTAACCCAACCTACAATGAGCAGTTCTTC. It yields the protein CATLPGSNPTYNEQFF.

The rearrangement links TRBV3-1 (or the pseudogene TRBV3-2) to TRBJ2-1, with TRBD1 as a possible D gene (6 bases). Trimming left V 0 bases short and J 14 bases short, with 17 bases between. This CDR3 region has 14 residues. Germline CDR1 LGHDT, CDR2 YNNKEL (reference sequence). DNA of the CDR3: TGTGCCAGCAGCCAAGATGGGCAGGGGACGGGGAAGTTCTTC. This translates into CASSQDGQGTGKFF.

The chain links TRBV19 to TRBJ2-1; unclear D gene. This CDR3 has 15 amino acids. Germline V lookup: CDR1 LNHDA, CDR2 SQIVND (reference sequence). Trimming pared 3 bases from V and 1 base from J, leaving 10 bases between. DNA for the CDR3: TGTGCCAGTAGTATCGGAAAGCGTTCCTACAATGAGCAGTTCTTC. Translated, it gives CASSIGKRSYNEQFF.

The rearrangement uses TRBV9 and TRBJ2-3, with D perhaps matching TRBD1 (7 bases). CDR1 and CDR2 (germline): SGDLS, YYNGEE. Trimming left V 6 bases short and J 1 base short, with 18 bases between. The CDR3 is 16 amino acids. CDR3 region: CASNNRGGGGTDTQYF. The CDR3, as DNA: TGTGCCAGCAATAACAGGGGTGGAGGGGGCACAGATACGCAGTATTTT.